Below, 11 T cell receptor beta chains from the same sample are listed, as sequenced in a study of human T cells and chemical hapten exposure. Via MiXCR, TCRdb re-called the RACE reads, giving one row per CDR3 protein. This table has around 110,000 distinct CDR3 sequences, 9% to 14% appearing once. Time point meaning: patch test 1, 2 weeks after DPC sensitization. Treatment denoted: therapeutic diphenylcyclopropenone sensitization with weekly scalp DPC. This material consisted of whole blood, taken in connection with sensitization to the hapten diphenylcyclopropenone (DPC). Receptors originate from a woman between 50 and 59 years old with alopecia areata. Some clones in this sample may be carry-over from other donors' samples.

The sample holds many counts of this clonotype. This chain connects TRBV18 to TRBJ1-5; TRBD1 matches at 7 bases. The CDR3 has 16 amino acids. V gave up 3 bases and J gave up 1 base; unmatched junction bases: 6. The germline V gene has CDR1 KGHSH and CDR2 LQKENI. CDR3 sequence reads: CASSPNDRASNQPQHF. DNA of the CDR3: TGTGCCAGCTCACCCAACGACAGGGCAAGCAATCAGCCCCAGCATTTT.

The CDR3 DNA follows: TGTGCCAGCTCACAACGACAGCGTAGCAATCAGCCCCAGCATTTT. Amino acids: CASSQRQRSNQPQHF. The chain recombines TRBV18 with TRBJ1-5, with D possibly being TRBD1 (5 bases). With 4 bases removed from V and 0 bases from J, the gap between germline ends came to 10 bases. In germline, CDR1 is KGHSH, CDR2 LQKENI. The CDR3 is made up of 15 amino acids. Looking up the rest from reference TRBV18 and TRBJ1-5 gives the full variable domain: NAGVMQNPRHLVRRRGQEARLRCSPMKGHSHVYWYRQLPEEGLKFMVYLQKENIIDESGMPKERFSAEFPKEGPSILRIQQVVRGDSAAYFCASSQRQRSNQPQHFGDGTRLSIL.

This chain links TRBV4-3 with TRBJ2-3; the match to TRBD1 covers 8 bases. The V and J ends lost 1 base and 6 bases, in that order; junction bases with no gene match: 9. Germline V gene sequence: CDR1 LGHNA, CDR2 YSLEER. The CDR3 has 16 amino acids. The CDR3 DNA reads as TGCGCCAGCAGCCAAGGGACAGGGAGCCTTGTTGATACGCAGTATTTT. As protein: CASSQGTGSLVDTQYF.

This clonotype has ten or more counts. J is TRBJ1-3 and V is TRBV6-5; TRBD1 agrees at 7 bases. V lost 2 bases, J lost 4 bases, and 17 bases stayed unmatched. Germline assignment: CDR1 MNHEY and CDR2 SVGAGI. This CDR3 is built from 19 residues. In nucleotides, the CDR3 is TGTGCCAGCAGTTACGGAGCACCTGGGACAGTCCGTACGGGAAACACCATATATTTT. It is translated as CASSYGAPGTVRTGNTIYF.

Only a few counts were recorded for this clonotype. The rearrangement uses TRBV7-2 and TRBJ2-1; 8 nucleotides align to TRBD2. V shed 0 bases and J 7 bases; nucleotides not matched to a gene: 14. This CDR3 region has 18 residues. Germline CDR1 and CDR2: SGHTA and FQGNSA. CDR3 amino acids: CASSLAIYGAGDGNEQFF. The CDR3 DNA is TGTGCCAGCAGCTTAGCGATATATGGAGCGGGAGATGGAAATGAGCAGTTCTTC.

This clonotype came up many times. The chain links TRBV6-5 to TRBJ1-1, with a weak D call TRBD1 (5 bases). The CDR3 spans 15 residues. Trimming removed 0 bases at V and 5 bases at J, with 13 bases between. Germline CDR1 is MNHEY and CDR2 is SVGAGI. In nucleotides, the CDR3 is TGTGCCAGCAGTTACTCTTCAGGGCGAGGGACTGAAGCTTTCTTT. As protein: CASSYSSGRGTEAFF.

The chain uses TRBV20-1 and TRBJ2-1; D might be TRBD2 (7 bases). The V gene lost 0 bases and the J gene lost 0 bases, with 18 bases spanning the gap. Germline V gene lookup returns CDR1 DFQATT and CDR2 SNEGSKA (reference sequence). CDR3 length: 18 residues. The CDR3 DNA sequence: TGCAGTGCTAGAGATAGGCCCGGGGGGCCAAGCTCCTACAATGAGCAGTTCTTC. Translation: CSARDRPGGPSSYNEQFF.

The V gene is TRBV6-4, the J gene TRBJ2-1, with a possible D match to TRBD1 (6 bases). This CDR3 spans 14 amino acids. V was pared by 4 bases and J by 8 bases, with 15 bases between. Germline CDR1 reads MRHNA; CDR2 reads SNTAGT. The DNA of the CDR3 is TGTGCCAGCAGTGTTGGCAGGGGAATAGATGAGCAGTTCTTC. Its translation is CASSVGRGIDEQFF.

This clonotype was seen repeatedly, ten times or more. The chain has TRBV29-1 and TRBJ1-5; D is undetermined. CDR1 is SQVTM, CDR2 ANQGSEA, per germline. This CDR3 region has 12 residues. V shed 0 bases and J shed 2 bases, with 2 bases lying between them. CDR3 nucleotides: TGCAGCGTTGAAGAGGGCAATCAGCCCCAGCATTTT. This translates into CSVEEGNQPQHF. Full variable domain (missing parts from reference TRBV29-1 and TRBJ1-5): SAVISQKPSRDICQRGTSLTIQCQVDSQVTMMFWYRQQPGQSLTLIATANQGSEATYESGFVIDKFPISRPNLTFSTLTVSNMSPEDSSIYLCSVEEGNQPQHFGDGTRLSIL.

The chain has TRBV3-1 and TRBJ1-2; D is undetermined. The germline CDR1 and CDR2 sequences are LGHDT and YNNKEL (reference sequence). This CDR3 comprises 14 residues. V was cut by 2 bases and J by 5 bases, with 12 bases left in between. The CDR3 here is CASSQFSSGYGYTF. The CDR3 nucleotides are TGTGCCAGCAGCCAATTTTCGTCGGGTTATGGCTACACCTTC.

The chain uses TRBV5-4 and TRBJ1-1; tentatively, D is TRBD1 (5 bases). Germline V CDR1 and CDR2: SGHNT, YYREEE (reference sequence). V lost 4 bases to trimming and J lost 4 bases, with 17 bases between them. The CDR3 is 15 residues long. The CDR3 loop reads CASSPSAGLITEAFF. CDR3 DNA sequence: TGTGCCAGCAGCCCATCGGCAGGGTTGATCACTGAAGCTTTCTTT.